These T cell receptor beta chains were read from a single sample in a study of T cell responses to AZD1222 COVID-19 vaccine. Using immunoSEQ multiplex PCR, the repertoire was profiled, and TCRdb retains in-frame clones only, with some absent. The repertoire holds about 130,000 clones, with 85% as singletons. The material sequenced was peripheral blood, taken 28 days after the second dose of the MenACWY control vaccine. These receptors all come from an adult who received the MenACWY meningococcal vaccine as a control. Both conserved end residues are part of each CDR3. The D gene is left open where the match is weak. For some rows the clone size is stated as once, few or many, or as a class when expanded; others skip it.

TRBV10-2	TRBD2	TRBJ2-7	-	TGCGCCAGCACCTCGGGACTAGCGGGGCTCTACGAGCAGTACTTC	CASTSGLAGLYEQYF
TRBV7-3	TRBD1	TRBJ1-1	-	TGTGCCAGCAGGGCAACAGGGGGCACTGAAGCTTTCTTT	CASRATGGTEAFF
TRBV18	-	TRBJ1-5	-	TGTGCCAGCTCACCGTATCCAGACCCTAATCAGCCCCAGCATTTT	CASSPYPDPNQPQHF
TRBV24-1	-	TRBJ1-4	-	TGTGCCACCAGCGGGGTGGGAGAAAAACTGTTTTTT	CATSGVGEKLFF
TRBV7-8	-	TRBJ2-5	once	TGTGCCAGCAGCCGGGACCCCGGACATGTGGAGACCCAGTACTTC	CASSRDPGHVETQYF
TRBV5-1	-	TRBJ1-1	-	TGCGCCAGCAGCGTCGATGGGACTGAAGCTTTCTTT	CASSVDGTEAFF
TRBV19	-	TRBJ1-5	-	TGTGCCAGTAGTCAACAGGCCTTACAGCCCCAGCATTTT	CASSQQALQPQHF
TRBV11-2	TRBD1	TRBJ2-7	-	TGTGCCAGCAGCACACGGGACAGGGTGACCTACGAGCAGTACTTC	CASSTRDRVTYEQYF
TRBV5-4	-	TRBJ2-5	-	TGTGCCAGCAGCGAGGTTCACCAAGAGACCCAGTACTTC	CASSEVHQETQYF
TRBV7-3	TRBD2	TRBJ2-7	-	TGTGCCAGCAGCTTACGGGGACTAGCGGGAGATGTCTCCTACGAGCAGTACTTC	CASSLRGLAGDVSYEQYF
TRBV3-1/TRBV3-2	-	TRBJ2-2	-	TGTGCCATCGGGGACACCGGGGAGCTGTTTTTT	CAIGDTGELFF
TRBV7-2	-	TRBJ1-6	-	TGTGCCAGCAGCTTAGTCGCCGAGGGACATTCACCCCTCCACTTT	CASSLVAEGHSPLHF
TRBV4-3	-	TRBJ2-3	-	TGCGCCAGCAGCCCTCACCCCGCCAGGGTTCGCACAGATACGCAGTATTTT	CASSPHPARVRTDTQYF
TRBV6-2/TRBV6-3	-	TRBJ1-1	once	TGTGCCAGCAGTTATATGCTGTTGAACACTGAAGCTTTCTTT	CASSYMLLNTEAFF
TRBV2	TRBD2	TRBJ2-7	-	TGTGCCAGCAGGCTTGGGGAGGGGAGGTCCTACGAGCAGTACTTC	CASRLGEGRSYEQYF
TRBV5-1	-	TRBJ1-6	-	TGCGCCAGCAGCTTGCAACAGGCTTCTTATAATTCACCCCTCCACTTT	CASSLQQASYNSPLHF
TRBV5-6	-	TRBJ2-6	once	TGTGCCAGCAGGTCGGGACAAGCCCTCACGACTTTC	CASRSGQALTTF
TRBV19	-	TRBJ1-4	few	TGTGCCAGTAGTGCTCAGCTTGGCGAAAAACTGTTTTTT	CASSAQLGEKLFF
TRBV9	TRBD1	TRBJ2-2	once	TGTGCCAGCAGCGTGGGGACCGGGACAGTTATTACCGGGGAGCTGTTTTTT	CASSVGTGTVITGELFF
TRBV28	-	TRBJ1-2	-	TGTGCCAGCAGTTTAGTAGCGGTCGCCTATGGCTACACCTTC	CASSLVAVAYGYTF
TRBV6-5	-	TRBJ1-2	-	TGTGCCAGCACCAAACCGGGGGGCTATGGCTACACCTTC	CASTKPGGYGYTF
TRBV4-2	-	TRBJ1-5	-	TGTGCCAGCTCCCAGGGTATCGACAATCAGCCCCAGCATTTT	CASSQGIDNQPQHF